A single sample is the source of the 26 T cell receptor beta chains below, sequenced in a study of T cell clonotyping in hematopoietic cell transplantation. Sequencing was performed with immunoSEQ multiplex PCR; in TCRdb, only in-frame clones are kept and a portion is missing. This table has about 15,000 clones, approximately 85% appearing once. The sample was peripheral blood mononuclear cells. These receptor sequences come from a woman aged 40 to 50 in good health. Some clones in this sample may be carry-over from other donors' samples.

The chain joins TRBV21-1 to TRBJ2-7; TRBD2, the D gene given by the table, was not confirmed from the DNA. TRBV21-1 is reported as a pseudogene. This CDR3 is 16 amino acids long. This CDR3 is CASSKAGTSGPYEQYF. CDR3 DNA sequence: TGTGCCAGCAGCAAGGCCGGGACTAGCGGGCCCTACGAGCAGTACTTC.

The chain carries TRBV9 and TRBJ2-7; D not certain. Germline CDR1 reads SGDLS; CDR2 reads YYNGEE. The V gene lost 0 bases and the J gene lost 3 bases, with 22 bases spanning the gap. The CDR3 runs 18 residues. The CDR3 nucleotides are TGTGCCAGCAGCGTAGACTGGAGTGGGGTCTACCACTACTACGAGCAGTACTTC. Translated, it gives CASSVDWSGVYHYYEQYF.

The V gene is TRBV10-3, the J gene TRBJ1-1; D gene unclear. This CDR3 contains 14 residues. Germline CDR1 and CDR2: ENHRY and SYGVKD. Trimming cost V 6 bases and J 0 bases, with 11 bases left between them. The CDR3 sequence: CAIREAGLNTEAFF. CDR3 nucleotide sequence: TGTGCCATCAGGGAGGCGGGATTGAACACTGAAGCTTTCTTT.

The chain is built from TRBV6-6 and TRBJ1-5, with D tentatively TRBD1 (6 bases). Germline V CDR1 and CDR2: MNHNY, SVGAGI (reference sequence). This CDR3 region has 15 residues. V was cut by 6 bases and J by 5 bases, with 17 bases left in between. The CDR3 DNA reads as TGTGCCAGCAGCCTCAAGGGGGGGGCGGATCAGCCCCAGCATTTT. It yields the protein CASSLKGGADQPQHF.

The chain carries TRBV28 and TRBJ1-2; 8 bases line up with TRBD1. The CDR3 covers 14 residues. Germline CDR1 reads MDHEN; CDR2 reads SYDVKM. V gave up 5 bases and J gave up 3 bases; unmatched junction bases: 5. The CDR3 DNA reads as TGTGCCAGCAGTCGGACAGGGAGCTACTATGGCTACACCTTC. This codes for CASSRTGSYYGYTF.

The chain links TRBV28 to TRBJ2-3, with D uncertain. The V end was cut by 5 bases, the J end by 3 bases, with 9 bases between. There are 13 residues in the CDR3. Per the germline V gene, CDR1 is MDHEN and CDR2 is SYDVKM. The CDR3 DNA is TGTGCCAGCAGTCGCTCAGATACAGATACGCAGTATTTT. It is translated as CASSRSDTDTQYF. Full variable domain (remainder filled in from reference TRBV28 and TRBJ2-3): DVKVTQSSRYLVKRTGEKVFLECVQDMDHENMFWYRQDPGLGLRLIYFSYDVKMKEKGDIPEGYSVSREKKERFSLILESASTNQTSMYLCASSRSDTDTQYFGPGTRLTVL.

This clone has more than one count but fewer than ten. The chain is built from TRBV20-1 and TRBJ2-5; D gene unclear. V was trimmed by 1 base and J by 4 bases, leaving 4 bases between them. CDR3 length: 11 amino acids. CDR1 and CDR2 (germline): DFQATT, SNEGSKA (reference sequence). The CDR3 nucleotides read TGCAGTGCTAGAGCGGGAGAGACCCAGTACTTC. This encodes CSARAGETQYF.

The V gene is TRBV9, the J gene TRBJ2-7; TRBD1 agrees at 7 bases. CDR3 length equals 15 residues. Unmatched junction bases numbered 7, after V lost 4 bases and J lost 0 bases. Germline lookup yields CDR1 SGDLS and CDR2 YYNGEE. The CDR3 spells CASSPWGQPSYEQYF. CDR3 in DNA: TGTGCCAGCAGCCCCTGGGGACAGCCCTCCTACGAGCAGTACTTC.

V gene TRBV28 combines with J gene TRBJ2-7, with D uncertain. Germline values: CDR1 MDHEN, CDR2 SYDVKM. The CDR3 is 11 amino acids. Trimming cost V 6 bases and J 2 bases, with 5 bases left between them. The CDR3 bases are TGTGCCAGCAGGGGCCCCTACGAGCAGTACTTC. Encoded protein: CASRGPYEQYF.

The chain combines TRBV7-2 with TRBJ2-2, with TRBD2 identical over 9 bases. The CDR3 has 17 residues. Per the germline V gene, CDR1 is SGHTA and CDR2 is FQGNSA. Trimming cost V 5 bases and J 6 bases; bases outside gene matches: 13. The CDR3 is CASSRKPGLAISGELFF. CDR3 in DNA: TGTGCCAGCAGCCGGAAACCGGGACTAGCAATTTCCGGGGAGCTGTTTTTT.

The gene calls are TRBV30 and TRBJ1-5; unclear D gene. The germline V and J ends were trimmed by 0 bases and 4 bases, with 7 bases remaining between them. Per the germline V gene, CDR1 is GTSNPN and CDR2 is SVGIG (reference sequence). The CDR3 contains 13 residues. Written as DNA, the CDR3 is TGTGCCTGGAGTGTAGCGGATAATCAGCCCCAGCATTTT. Protein: CAWSVADNQPQHF.

This chain links TRBV19 with TRBJ1-2, with D tentatively TRBD1 (5 bases). The CDR3 sequence is 14 residues long. V was trimmed by 6 bases and J by 4 bases, leaving 15 bases between them. Germline values: CDR1 LNHDA, CDR2 SQIVND (reference sequence). The CDR3 here is CASRTDSISYGYTF. CDR3 DNA sequence: TGTGCCAGTAGGACCGACAGCATATCCTATGGCTACACCTTC.

The chain is built from TRBV11-3 and TRBJ2-1; D remains ambiguous. The germline gives CDR1 SGHNT, CDR2 YENEEA. Trimming removed 0 bases from V and 9 bases from J, with 18 bases in between. The CDR3 sequence is 16 residues long. Written as DNA, the CDR3 is TGTGCCAGCAGCTTAGATGGGTATAAAGCAACCGGTGAGCAGTTCTTC. As protein: CASSLDGYKATGEQFF.

V and J are TRBV5-6 and TRBJ2-2, with a weak D call TRBD2 (5 bases). Trimming left V 1 base short and J 0 bases short, with 10 bases between. The CDR3 totals 16 residues. Germline CDR1 is SGHDT and CDR2 is YYEEEE. In DNA, the CDR3 is TGTGCCAGCAGCTTGCTTAGCGCCGCGAACACCGGGGAGCTGTTTTTT. This sequence encodes CASSLLSAANTGELFF.

This clone was seen once. The chain carries TRBV6-5 and TRBJ2-6, with D unclear. CDR3 length equals 15 residues. Germline V gives CDR1 MNHEY, CDR2 SVGAGI. Trimming left V 2 bases short and J 2 bases short, with 7 bases between. The CDR3 sequence: CASSYGVAGANVLTF. DNA of the CDR3: TGTGCCAGCAGTTACGGGGTTGCTGGGGCCAACGTCCTGACTTTC.

This clone was observed once. The genes are TRBV6-5 and TRBJ1-3, with TRBD1 matching over 7 bases. Trimming cost V 6 bases and J 0 bases; bases outside gene matches: 5. The V gene's germline CDR1 is MNHEY and CDR2 SVGAGI. This CDR3 spans 15 amino acids. The CDR3 spells CASSRGTDSGNTIYF. The CDR3 DNA is TGTGCCAGCAGCCGCGGGACAGACTCTGGAAACACCATATATTTT.

This chain uses TRBV6-5 with TRBJ1-1; D uncertain. Germline lookup yields CDR1 MNHEY and CDR2 SVGAGI. There are 13 residues in the CDR3. Trimming took off 6 bases at V and 1 base at J, with 9 bases between the two ends. The CDR3 protein is CASSNPPNTEAFF. CDR3 DNA sequence: TGTGCCAGCAGCAACCCCCCGAACACTGAAGCTTTCTTT.

This clone has just one count. This rearrangement joins TRBV11-3 to TRBJ1-1, with 8 bases lining up with TRBD1. This CDR3 region has 15 residues. After removal of 5 bases from V and 2 bases from J, the junction contained 7 bases not matched to a gene. Germline loops: CDR1 SGHNT, CDR2 YENEEA. In nucleotides, the CDR3 is TGTGCCAGCAGCCTACACAGGGGGATCAACACTGAAGCTTTCTTT. Its translation is CASSLHRGINTEAFF.

The chain recombines TRBV2 with TRBJ2-1, with 10 bases lining up with TRBD2. CDR1 SNHLY and CDR2 FYNNEI come from the germline V gene. The V gene end was trimmed by 1 base and the J gene end by 3 bases; junction bases not matched to a gene: 6. The CDR3 has 17 residues. Written as DNA, the CDR3 is TGTGCCAGCAGTGAAGTTGGGAGCGGGAGGGACTACAATGAGCAGTTCTTC. Encoded protein: CASSEVGSGRDYNEQFF.

The CDR3 DNA reads as TGTGCCAGCAGCGAACTAGCGACTTACAATGAGCAGTTCTTC. This gives the protein CASSELATYNEQFF. This chain uses TRBV9 with TRBJ2-1; 7 bases align to TRBD2. Germline CDR1 and CDR2: SGDLS and YYNGEE. J gave up 4 bases and V 3 bases, and 4 bases lay outside the gene matches. This CDR3 has 14 residues.

The J gene is TRBJ1-2, the V gene TRBV5-8; no clear D gene. CDR1 SGHTS and CDR2 YDEGEE come from the germline V gene. There are 13 residues in the CDR3. V lost 0 bases to trimming and J lost 1 base, with 4 bases between them. For the CDR3, the DNA is TGTGCCAGCAGCTTGGACAGTAACTATGGCTACACCTTC. This encodes CASSLDSNYGYTF.

The chain uses TRBV5-6 and TRBJ1-5; TRBD1 is a possible D gene (6 bases). This CDR3 comprises 15 residues. CDR1 and CDR2 (germline): SGHDT, YYEEEE. Trimming pared 5 bases from V and 4 bases from J, leaving 16 bases between. Here the CDR3 DNA reads TGTGCCAGCAGATTATGGGGGGCTGTGAATCAGCCCCAGCATTTT. Amino acid sequence: CASRLWGAVNQPQHF.

This chain connects TRBV6-1 to TRBJ1-2; D ambiguous. V dropped 5 bases and J dropped 8 bases, with 18 bases sitting between them. The CDR3 totals 14 residues. Germline V lookup: CDR1 MNHNS, CDR2 SASEGT. This CDR3 is CASSRTDVTIGYTF. Here the CDR3 DNA reads TGTGCCAGCAGTAGGACTGATGTAACTATCGGCTACACCTTC.

This sequence joins TRBV19 and TRBJ2-2; 7 bases are a match to TRBD2. V was clipped by 8 bases and J by 4 bases; unmatched bases: 10. CDR1 is LNHDA and CDR2 is SQIVND in the germline V gene (reference sequence). The CDR3 extends over 15 amino acids. The CDR3, as DNA: TGTGCCAGTGGGGGGGATGACAGACCCACCGGGGAGCTGTTTTTT. Residues: CASGGDDRPTGELFF.

The CDR3 nucleotides read TGTGCCAGCAGCAGAGGGGAATATAGCAATCAGCCCCAGCATTTT. Translated: CASSRGEYSNQPQHF. The chain is built from TRBV6-6 and TRBJ1-5, with a tentative D call TRBD1 (5 bases). Germline CDR1 is MNHNY and CDR2 is SVGAGI (reference sequence). The length of the CDR3 is 15 residues. With 6 bases removed from V and 0 bases from J, the gap between germline ends came to 12 bases.

This sequence joins TRBV30 and TRBJ2-2, with D possibly matching TRBD2 (6 bases). V was cut by 0 bases and J by 0 bases, with 8 bases left in between. CDR3 size: 15 residues. Germline V gene lookup returns CDR1 GTSNPN and CDR2 SVGIG (reference sequence). CDR3 sequence (DNA): TGTGCCTGGAGTGTACGCGGGACGAACACCGGGGAGCTGTTTTTT. Protein sequence: CAWSVRGTNTGELFF.